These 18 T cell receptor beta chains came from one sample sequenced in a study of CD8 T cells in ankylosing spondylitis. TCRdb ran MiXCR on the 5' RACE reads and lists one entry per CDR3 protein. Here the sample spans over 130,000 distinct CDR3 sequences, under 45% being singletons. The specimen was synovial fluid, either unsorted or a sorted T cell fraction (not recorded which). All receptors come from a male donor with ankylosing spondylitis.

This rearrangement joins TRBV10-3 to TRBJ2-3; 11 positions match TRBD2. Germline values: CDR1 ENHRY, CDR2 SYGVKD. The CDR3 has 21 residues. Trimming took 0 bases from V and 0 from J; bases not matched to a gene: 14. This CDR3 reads CAISESLRLAGNDPSTDTQYF. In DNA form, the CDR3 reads TGTGCCATCAGTGAGTCGTTGAGACTAGCGGGAAATGACCCTAGCACAGATACGCAGTATTTT.

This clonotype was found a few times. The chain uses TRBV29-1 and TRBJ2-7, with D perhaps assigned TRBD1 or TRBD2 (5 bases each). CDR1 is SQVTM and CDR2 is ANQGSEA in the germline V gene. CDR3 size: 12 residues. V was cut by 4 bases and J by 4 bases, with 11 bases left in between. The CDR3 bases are TGCAGCGTTGTCGGGGCAGGGTACGAGCAGTACTTC. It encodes CSVVGAGYEQYF.

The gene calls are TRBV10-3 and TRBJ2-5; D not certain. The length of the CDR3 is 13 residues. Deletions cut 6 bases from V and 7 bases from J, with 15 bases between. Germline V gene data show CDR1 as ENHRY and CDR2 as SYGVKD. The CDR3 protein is CAISLRYLGTQYF. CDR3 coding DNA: TGTGCCATCAGCCTTAGGTACCTCGGGACCCAGTACTTC.

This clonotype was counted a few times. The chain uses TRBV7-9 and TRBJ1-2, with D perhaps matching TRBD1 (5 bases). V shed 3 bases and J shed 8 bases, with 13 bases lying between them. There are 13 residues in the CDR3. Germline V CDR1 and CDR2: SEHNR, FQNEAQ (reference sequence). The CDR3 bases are TGTGCCAGCAGCTTCCCGGGACCCCGGGGCTACACCTTC. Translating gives CASSFPGPRGYTF.

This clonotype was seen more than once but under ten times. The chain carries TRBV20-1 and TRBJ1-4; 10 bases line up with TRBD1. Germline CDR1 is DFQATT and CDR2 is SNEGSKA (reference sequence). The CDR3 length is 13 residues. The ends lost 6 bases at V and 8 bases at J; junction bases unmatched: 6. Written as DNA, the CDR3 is TGCAGTGCGCCGACAGGGGGCATGGAAAAACTGTTTTTT. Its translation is CSAPTGGMEKLFF.

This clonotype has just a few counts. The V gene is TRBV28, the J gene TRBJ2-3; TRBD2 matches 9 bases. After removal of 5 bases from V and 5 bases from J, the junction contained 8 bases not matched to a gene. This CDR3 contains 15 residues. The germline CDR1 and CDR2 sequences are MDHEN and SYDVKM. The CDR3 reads CASSRLAERIDTQYF. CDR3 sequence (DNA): TGTGCCAGCAGTCGACTAGCGGAGAGGATAGATACGCAGTATTTT.

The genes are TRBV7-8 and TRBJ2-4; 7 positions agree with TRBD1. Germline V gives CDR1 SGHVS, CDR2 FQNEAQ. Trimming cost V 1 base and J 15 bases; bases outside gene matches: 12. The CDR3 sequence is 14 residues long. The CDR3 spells CASSLVGTGDAMYF. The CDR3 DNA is TGTGCCAGCAGCTTAGTGGGCACAGGGGACGCAATGTACTTC.

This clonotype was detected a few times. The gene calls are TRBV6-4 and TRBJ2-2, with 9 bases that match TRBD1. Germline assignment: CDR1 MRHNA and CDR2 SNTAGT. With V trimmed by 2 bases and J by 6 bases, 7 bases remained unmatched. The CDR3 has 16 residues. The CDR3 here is CASSDERTGAPGELFF. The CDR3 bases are TGTGCCAGCAGTGACGAGAGGACAGGGGCCCCCGGGGAGCTGTTTTTT.

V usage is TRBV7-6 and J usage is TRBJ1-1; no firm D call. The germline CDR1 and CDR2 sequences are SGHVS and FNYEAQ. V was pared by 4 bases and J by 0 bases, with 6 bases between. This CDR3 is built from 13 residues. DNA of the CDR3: TGTGCCAGCAGCTCACTCTTGAACACTGAAGCTTTCTTT. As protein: CASSSLLNTEAFF.

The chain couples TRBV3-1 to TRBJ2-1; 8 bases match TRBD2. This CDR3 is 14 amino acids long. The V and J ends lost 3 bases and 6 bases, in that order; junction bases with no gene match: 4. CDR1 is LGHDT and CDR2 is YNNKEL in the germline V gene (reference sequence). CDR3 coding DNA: TGTGCCAGCAGCCATACCGGGACTAGCAATGAGCAGTTCTTC. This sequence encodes CASSHTGTSNEQFF.

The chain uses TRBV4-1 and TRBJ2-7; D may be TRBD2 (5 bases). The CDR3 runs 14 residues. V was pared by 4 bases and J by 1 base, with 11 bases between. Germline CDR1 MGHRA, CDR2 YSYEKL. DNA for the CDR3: TGCGCCAGCAGCCCGGGCGGGCGATCCTACGAGCAGTACTTC. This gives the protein CASSPGGRSYEQYF.

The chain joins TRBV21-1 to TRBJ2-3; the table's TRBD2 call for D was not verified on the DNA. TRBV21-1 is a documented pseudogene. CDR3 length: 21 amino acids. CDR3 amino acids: CASSKGRPGTSGRWSTDTQYF. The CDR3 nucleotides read TGTGCCAGCAGCAAGGGCAGGCCCGGGACTAGCGGGAGGTGGAGCACAGATACGCAGTATTTT.

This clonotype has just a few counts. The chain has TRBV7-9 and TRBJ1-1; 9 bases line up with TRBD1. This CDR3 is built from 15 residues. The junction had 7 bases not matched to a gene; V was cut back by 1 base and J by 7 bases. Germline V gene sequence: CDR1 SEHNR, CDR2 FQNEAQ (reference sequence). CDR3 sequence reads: CASSLEGYRGLEAFF. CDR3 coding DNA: TGTGCCAGCAGCTTAGAGGGGTACAGGGGGCTTGAAGCTTTCTTT.

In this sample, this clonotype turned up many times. CDR3 coding DNA: TGTGCCAGTAGTACGGGACAGGGTTTGGGTCTCTACGAGCAGTACTTC. This translates into CASSTGQGLGLYEQYF. The chain recombines TRBV19 with TRBJ2-7; TRBD1 agrees at 9 bases. The CDR3 is 16 amino acids. Germline CDR1 reads LNHDA; CDR2 reads SQIVND (reference sequence). J was trimmed by 3 bases and V by 4 bases; bases with no gene match: 10. The entire variable domain, with the rest obtained from reference TRBV19 and TRBJ2-7, is as follows: DGGITQSPKYLFRKEGQNVTLSCEQNLNHDAMYWYRQDPGQGLRLIYYSQIVNDFQKGDIAEGYSVSREKKESFPLTVTSAQKNPTAFYLCASSTGQGLGLYEQYFGPGTRLTVT.

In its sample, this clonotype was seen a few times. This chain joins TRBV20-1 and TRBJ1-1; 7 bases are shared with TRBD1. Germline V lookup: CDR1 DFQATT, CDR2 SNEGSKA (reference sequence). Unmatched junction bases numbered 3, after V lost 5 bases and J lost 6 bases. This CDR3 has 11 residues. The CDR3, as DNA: TGCAGTGCTCGACAGGGTGCTGAAGCTTTCTTT. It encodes CSARQGAEAFF.

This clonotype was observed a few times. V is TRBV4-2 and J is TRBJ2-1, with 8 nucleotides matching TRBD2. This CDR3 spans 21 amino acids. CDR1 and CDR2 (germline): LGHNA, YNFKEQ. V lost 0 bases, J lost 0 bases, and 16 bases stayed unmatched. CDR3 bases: TGTGCCAGCAGCCAAGATTCAGACGGGAGGGCCCTTCTTAGCTCCTACAATGAGCAGTTCTTC. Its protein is CASSQDSDGRALLSSYNEQFF.

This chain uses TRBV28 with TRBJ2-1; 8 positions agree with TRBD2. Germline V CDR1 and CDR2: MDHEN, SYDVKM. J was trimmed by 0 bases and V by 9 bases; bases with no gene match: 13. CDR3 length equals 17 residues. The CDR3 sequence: CASNSWRGVPSYNEQFF. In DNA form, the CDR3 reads TGTGCCAGTAATAGCTGGCGGGGGGTCCCCTCCTACAATGAGCAGTTCTTC.

As DNA, the CDR3 is TGTGCCAGCAGTGCAGTGAAGGGTCTTAGCAATCAGCCCCAGCATTTT. Translated, it gives CASSAVKGLSNQPQHF. J is TRBJ1-5 and V is TRBV2; the D is unclear. In germline, CDR1 is SNHLY, CDR2 FYNNEI. The CDR3 runs to 16 residues. Trimming cost V 4 bases and J 0 bases, with 13 bases left between them. Drawing the rest from reference TRBV2 and TRBJ1-5, the complete variable domain is EPEVTQTPSHQVTQMGQEVILRCVPISNHLYFYWYRQILGQKVEFLVSFYNNEISEKSEIFDDQFSVERPDGSNFTLKIRSTKLEDSAMYFCASSAVKGLSNQPQHFGDGTRLSIL.